Reported below is one TCR beta chain. Its antigen remains unknown. V lost 0 bases to trimming and J lost 8 bases; unmatched junction nucleotides: 1. The CDR3 extends over 13 amino acids. Germline V lookup: CDR1 MNHEY, CDR2 SVGAGI. The record originates from a study of cytomegalovirus exposure and HLA in healthy donors. Whole-study results and caveats: Per published accounts, TCR beta sequences correctly predicted the HLA-A and HLA-B alleles of most subjects. Most TCR sequences showed up rarely, but some public TCRs showed up in many donors. Previously analyzed data showed that most TCR beta V segments were productive at a frequency of about 90% or about 30%.

A multiplex PCR was run with 60 Vbeta primers and 13 Jbeta primers. Authors' analysis steps: A follow-up analysis tallied some 80 million unique TCR beta chains, 8.5 million to 14 million shared. The data were produced by immunoSEQ multiplex PCR, yet TCRdb's version contains in-frame clones alone and is incomplete. V and J calls and clone size are as listed in that table; D and trimming were resolved from the DNA. This table has over 85,000 clones, 70% to 80% appearing once. The TCR sequence derives from a male donor in good health and CMV-seropositive. The material sequenced was PBMCs. The V call is TRBV6-5, the J call TRBJ2-3, with 8 bases fitting TRBD1. CDR3 protein: CASSYSQGGTQYF. The DNA of the CDR3 is TGTGCCAGCAGTTACTCACAGGGGGGTACGCAGTATTTT.